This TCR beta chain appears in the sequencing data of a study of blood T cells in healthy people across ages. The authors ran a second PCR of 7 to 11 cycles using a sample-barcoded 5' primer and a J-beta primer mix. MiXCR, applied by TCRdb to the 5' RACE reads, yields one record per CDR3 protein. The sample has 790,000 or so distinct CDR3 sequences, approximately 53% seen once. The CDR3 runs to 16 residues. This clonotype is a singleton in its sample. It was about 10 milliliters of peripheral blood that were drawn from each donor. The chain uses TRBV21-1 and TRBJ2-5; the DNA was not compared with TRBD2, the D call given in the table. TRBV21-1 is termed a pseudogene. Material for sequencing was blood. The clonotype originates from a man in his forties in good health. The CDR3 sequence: CASSKEVAGYQETQYF. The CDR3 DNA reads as TGTGCCAGCAGCAAAGAAGTAGCGGGGTACCAAGAGACCCAGTACTTC.